The 13 T cell receptor beta chains given below trace back to one sample, sequenced in a study of shared clonotypes between healthy human individuals. Assay used: immunoSEQ multiplex PCR; TCRdb lists only in-frame clones, some missing. The sample includes over a million clones, around 78% of them seen just once. Sequenced sample: memory CD4+ T cells from PBMCs. Subset denoted: CD45RA-negative fraction. The receptors derive from a man younger than 35 in good health. Some clones in this sample may be carry-over from other donors' samples.

This clone was counted a few times. The gene calls are TRBV5-1 and TRBJ1-2, with no clear D. This CDR3 is 12 amino acids long. Trimming took off 2 bases at V and 8 bases at J, with 10 bases between the two ends. From germline, CDR1 is SGHRS and CDR2 YFSETQ. CDR3 residues: CASSFSNEGYTF. In DNA form, the CDR3 reads TGCGCCAGCAGCTTCTCGAATGAAGGCTACACCTTC.

This chain uses TRBV19 with TRBJ2-2, with 13 bases fitting TRBD2. The CDR3 extends over 16 amino acids. Germline lookup yields CDR1 LNHDA and CDR2 SQIVND (reference sequence). V lost 9 bases and J lost 4; bases outside the gene matches: 8. In DNA, the CDR3 is TGTGCCAGACTCGGACTAGCGGGAGAGCGCACCGGGGAGCTGTTTTTT. It specifies CARLGLAGERTGELFF.

The chain links TRBV28 to TRBJ2-1, with D perhaps matching TRBD2 (6 bases). V lost 6 bases and J 0 bases, leaving 15 bases between the germline ends. Germline V gives CDR1 MDHEN, CDR2 SYDVKM. CDR3 size: 16 residues. In DNA, the CDR3 is TGTGCCAGCAGCCTCGGGGGAGCAAGCTCCTACAATGAGCAGTTCTTC. As protein: CASSLGGASSYNEQFF.

The J gene is TRBJ2-7, the V gene TRBV9, with 7 bases fitting TRBD2. Germline lookup yields CDR1 SGDLS and CDR2 YYNGEE. The CDR3 loop spans 15 amino acids. V lost 3 bases, J lost 0 bases, and 6 bases stayed unmatched. In nucleotides, the CDR3 is TGTGCCAGCAGCGCTTCTAGCGGAGGCTCCTACGAGCAGTACTTC. This gives the protein CASSASSGGSYEQYF.

This sequence joins TRBV7-2 and TRBJ2-1, with TRBD1 identical over 7 bases. CDR3 length equals 13 residues. Germline assignment: CDR1 SGHTA and CDR2 FQGNSA. V lost 4 bases to trimming and J lost 8 bases; unmatched junction nucleotides: 5. The CDR3 sequence is CASSSSTGDEQFF. CDR3 DNA: TGTGCCAGCAGCTCCTCCACAGGGGATGAGCAGTTCTTC.

The chain links TRBV4-3 to TRBJ2-2, with no clear D. The length of the CDR3 is 14 residues. CDR1 is LGHNA, CDR2 YSLEER, per germline. V was pared by 5 bases and J by 2 bases, with 9 bases between. The CDR3 DNA reads TGCGCCAGCAGCTCCAATTTAAACACCGGGGAGCTGTTTTTT. It translates to CASSSNLNTGELFF.

The chain combines TRBV5-1 with TRBJ2-2; unclear D gene. Deletions cut 3 bases from V and 8 bases from J, with 11 bases between. The V gene's germline CDR1 is SGHRS and CDR2 YFSETQ. The CDR3 loop spans 13 amino acids. Here the CDR3 DNA reads TGCGCCAGCAGCTCAAGTGATTGGGGGGAGCTGTTTTTT. Translating gives CASSSSDWGELFF. The whole variable domain, filled in from reference TRBV5-1 and TRBJ2-2, reads KAGVTQTPRYLIKTRGQQVTLSCSPISGHRSVSWYQQTPGQGLQFLFEYFSETQRNKGNFPGRFSGRQFSNSRSEMNVSTLELGDSALYLCASSSSDWGELFFGEGSRLTVL.

This clone has at least ten counts. The CDR3 coding sequence is TGTGCCAGCTCAATTTCGGCAGGACGCACAGATACGCAGTATTTT. Its translation: CASSISAGRTDTQYF. The V gene is TRBV18, the J gene TRBJ2-3; D is uncertain. Germline loops: CDR1 KGHSH, CDR2 LQKENI. V shed 5 bases and J shed 1 base, with 13 bases lying between them. The CDR3 sequence is 15 residues long.

The chain links TRBV5-6 to TRBJ2-6; 7 positions match TRBD1. Germline V gene data show CDR1 as SGHDT and CDR2 as YYEEEE. Germline trimming cut 1 base from V and 0 bases from J; bases unmatched to any gene: 7. The CDR3 runs to 18 residues. The chain's CDR3 is CASSLPGQWSSGANVLTF. Here the CDR3 DNA reads TGTGCCAGCAGCTTGCCGGGACAGTGGAGCTCTGGGGCCAACGTCCTGACTTTC. Using reference TRBV5-6 and TRBJ2-6 for the parts outside the CDR3, the full variable domain is DAGVTQSPTHLIKTRGQQVTLRCSPKSGHDTVSWYQQALGQGPQFIFQYYEEEERQRGNFPDRFSGHQFPNYSSELNVNALLLGDSALYLCASSLPGQWSSGANVLTFGAGSRLTVL.

This rearrangement joins TRBV6-5 to TRBJ2-7; no firm D call. The CDR3 contains 14 residues. Germline V gene data show CDR1 as MNHEY and CDR2 as SVGAGI. V was pared by 0 bases and J by 2 bases, with 8 bases between. The CDR3, as DNA: TGTGCCAGCAGTTACTCGGGTCTACCCTACGAGCAGTACTTC. Translating gives CASSYSGLPYEQYF.

In regard to this clone: With a much larger clone just one base away, this may be a read error. The same CDR3 also results from other DNA sequences found in this sample. The chain couples TRBV5-1 to TRBJ2-1, with D perhaps TRBD2 (5 bases). Germline V gives CDR1 SGHRS, CDR2 YFSETQ. CDR3 size: 13 residues. Deletions cut 0 bases from V and 5 bases from J, with 6 bases between. CDR3 sequence (DNA): TGCGCCAGCAGCTTGGGGCGGGACAATGAGCAGTTCTTC. The encoded protein is CASSLGRDNEQFF.

This clone was seen once. The same CDR3 arises from other DNA sequences in this sample as well. The chain links TRBV6-5 to TRBJ1-2; D is uncertain. V was trimmed by 0 bases and J by 6 bases, leaving 5 bases between them. Per germline, CDR1 MNHEY and CDR2 SVGAGI. This CDR3 has 12 amino acids. The chain's CDR3 is CASSYSGNGYTF. The CDR3 coding sequence is TGTGCCAGCAGTTACTCAGGGAATGGCTACACCTTC.

This chain uses TRBV4-1 with TRBJ1-2, with a weak D call TRBD1 (5 bases). CDR3 length: 15 residues. Looked up from germline, CDR1 is MGHRA and CDR2 is YSYEKL. V lost 0 bases to trimming and J lost 4 bases, with 12 bases between them. The CDR3: CASSQDFIGGYGYTF. The CDR3 bases are TGCGCCAGCAGCCAAGATTTTATTGGGGGCTATGGCTACACCTTC.